This passage covers 7 T cell receptor delta chains from one sample sequenced in a study of gamma-delta chains in newborns, infants, children (dated by TCRdb to the late 2010s). The instrument was an Illumina MiSeq. Public reads were reanalyzed in TCRdb with CATT, and rows carrying the same DNA were merged afterwards. The sample table holds about 5,000 delta-chain clones, of which approximately 3.4% were seen once. Roughly an eighth of the sample lies in the top ten. The specimen was blood. All receptors come from a child who was a newborn, infant or young child, either healthy, febrile or measles-vaccinated (not recorded which).

The chain uses TRDV2 and TRDJ3; D ambiguous. Trimming removed 0 bases from V and 0 bases from J, with 14 bases in between. CDR1 and CDR2 (germline): GEAIGNYY, EKD. CDR3 length: 19 residues. CDR3 DNA sequence: TGTGCCTGTGACACCGCGTGGGCCCAAAGCTCCTGGGACACCCGACAGATGTTTTTC. The encoded protein is CACDTAWAQSSWDTRQMFF.

In this sample, this clone turned up a few times. The CDR3 protein is CACDPILGDSSSWDTRQMFF. The DNA for the CDR3 is TGTGCCTGTGACCCTATACTGGGGGACTCAAGCTCCTGGGACACCCGACAGATGTTTTTC. V is TRDV2 and J is TRDJ3; the match to TRDD3 covers 9 bases. Germline CDR1 and CDR2: GEAIGNYY and EKD. The V gene end was trimmed by 3 bases and the J gene end by 0 bases; junction bases not matched to a gene: 11. The CDR3 covers 20 residues.

The chain employs TRDV2 and TRDJ3; 10 bases line up with TRDD3. The CDR3 contains 18 residues. V lost 1 base, J lost 2 bases, and 4 bases stayed unmatched. Germline V gene sequence: CDR1 GEAIGNYY, CDR2 EKD. The CDR3 loop is CACDTLGDYAWDTRQMFF. Written as DNA, the CDR3 is TGTGCCTGTGACACACTGGGGGATTACGCCTGGGACACCCGACAGATGTTTTTC.

Turning to this clone: A read error is possible here, since a much larger clone lies one base away. The chain employs TRDV2 and TRDJ3; 13 bases line up with TRDD3. V dropped 2 bases and J dropped 2; count of bases not matched to a gene: 8. The CDR3 loop spans 20 amino acids. Germline CDR1 GEAIGNYY, CDR2 EKD. The CDR3 DNA reads as TGTGCCTGTGACAAAGTACTGGGGGATACGCGCCCCTGGGACACCCGACAGATGTTTTTC. Protein sequence: CACDKVLGDTRPWDTRQMFF.

Concerning this clone: The likely explanation is a read error, given a far larger clone one base away. V is TRDV2 and J is TRDJ3; 13 bases map to TRDD3. Because TCRdb records no J gene, it was assigned here through a match of the DNA to germline. Per the germline V gene, CDR1 is GEAIGNYY and CDR2 is EKD. The CDR3 is made up of 21 amino acids. CDR3 nucleotides: TGTGCCCGTGACACCGTACTGGGGGATACGCGCAGCTCCTGGGACACCCGACAGATGTTTTTC. It codes for CARDTVLGDTRSSWDTRQMFF.

V and J are TRDV1 and TRDJ1, with TRDD3 as a possible D gene (6 bases). CDR3 size: 22 residues. Germline values: CDR1 TSWWSYY, CDR2 QGS. Trimming pared 5 bases from V and 3 bases from J, leaving 37 bases between. The CDR3 nucleotides read TGTGCTCTTGGGAACCCCTTACGGTTGGGGAGCTGGGGATCCTGGGGTCCCGATAAACTCATCTTT. As protein: CALGNPLRLGSWGSWGPDKLIF.

This clone was observed a few times. The chain carries TRDV2 and TRDJ3; TRDD3 matches at 8 bases. Unmatched junction bases numbered 9, after V lost 3 bases and J lost 0 bases. This CDR3 contains 19 residues. The germline V gene has CDR1 GEAIGNYY and CDR2 EKD. CDR3 sequence (DNA): TGTGCCTGTGACCCTCTACTGGGGGTCAGCTCCTGGGACACCCGACAGATGTTTTTC. Encoded protein: CACDPLLGVSSWDTRQMFF.